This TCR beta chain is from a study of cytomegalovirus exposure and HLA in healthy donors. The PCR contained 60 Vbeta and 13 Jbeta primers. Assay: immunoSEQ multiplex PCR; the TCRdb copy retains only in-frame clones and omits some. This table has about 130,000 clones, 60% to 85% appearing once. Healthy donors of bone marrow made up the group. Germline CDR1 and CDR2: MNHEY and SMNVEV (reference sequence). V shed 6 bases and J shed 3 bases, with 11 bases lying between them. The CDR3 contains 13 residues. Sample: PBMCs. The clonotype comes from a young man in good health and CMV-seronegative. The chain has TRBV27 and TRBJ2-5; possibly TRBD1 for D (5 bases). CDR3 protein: CASSFEGEETQYF. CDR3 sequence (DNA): TGTGCCAGCAGCTTCGAAGGGGAAGAGACCCAGTACTTC.